This T cell receptor (beta chain) was documented in a study of T-cell reconstitution after alpha-beta-depleted transplantation in children. The CDR3 extends over 15 amino acids. V was clipped by 0 bases and J by 5 bases, with 8 bases between them. CDR1 LNHNV and CDR2 YYDKDF come from the germline V gene (reference sequence). Preparing the TCRbeta library involved the use of unique molecular identifiers. TCRdb reanalysed the PCR reads using MiXCR and keeps one entry per CDR3 protein. The sample records approximately 420,000 distinct CDR3 sequences, 11% being singletons. The sample holds many counts of this clonotype.

The sequence was obtained from a human donor who donated a stem cell graft to a child with acute myeloid leukemia. The rearrangement links TRBV15 to TRBJ1-6; no reliable D call. This sample comprised PBMCs from the stem cell graft donor, obtained from the stem cell graft. CDR3: CATSRDWADNSPLHF. The CDR3 nucleotides read TGTGCCACCAGCAGAGATTGGGCGGATAATTCACCCCTCCACTTT.